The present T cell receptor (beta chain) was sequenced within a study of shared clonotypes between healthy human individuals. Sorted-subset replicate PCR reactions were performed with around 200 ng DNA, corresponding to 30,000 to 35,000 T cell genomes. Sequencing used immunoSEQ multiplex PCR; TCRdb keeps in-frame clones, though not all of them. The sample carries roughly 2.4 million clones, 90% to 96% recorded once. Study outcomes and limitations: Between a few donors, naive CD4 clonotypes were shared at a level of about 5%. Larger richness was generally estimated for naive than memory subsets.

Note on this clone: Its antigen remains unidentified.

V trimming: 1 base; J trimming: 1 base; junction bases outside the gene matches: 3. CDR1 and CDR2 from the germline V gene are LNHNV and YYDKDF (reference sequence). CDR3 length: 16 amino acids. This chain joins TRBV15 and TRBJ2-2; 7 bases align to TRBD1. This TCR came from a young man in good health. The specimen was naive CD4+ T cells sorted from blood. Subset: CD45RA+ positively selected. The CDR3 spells CATSRGGQQNTGELFF. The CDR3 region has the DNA TGTGCCACCAGCAGAGGGGGACAGCAGAACACCGGGGAGCTGTTTTTT.